The clone carrying this T cell receptor (beta chain) has ten or more counts. No antigen is known for it. As to time point: blood at routine non-recurrence follow-up after resection. Frozen PBMC, nontumor lung or tumor provided whole RNA, which was sequenced unsorted. TCR cDNA molecules each had a unique molecular identifier. TCRdb re-called the 5' RACE reads through MiXCR, storing one row per CDR3 protein. Among approximately 56,000 distinct CDR3 sequences listed, about 7.4% were seen once. The data were obtained in a study of spatial heterogeneity in lung cancer. Study background: When available, follow-up PBMC samples taken a median of roughly 2 years after resection were sequenced.

The CDR3 totals 15 residues. V lost 6 bases to trimming and J lost 2 bases; unmatched junction nucleotides: 9. Study-wide findings and caveats: The study found ubiquitous expanded tumor TCRs in blood more at resection than follow-up.

This clonotype originated in a female donor with early-stage non-small cell lung cancer. Here the sequenced sample was PBMCs, taken at follow-up. The rearrangement uses TRBV12-3 or TRBV12-4 and TRBJ2-5, with 7 bases matching TRBD2. The CDR3 sequence is CASRQTGGGQETQYF. CDR3 bases: TGTGCCAGCAGGCAAACTGGCGGGGGACAAGAGACCCAGTACTTC.